These 10 T cell receptor beta chains were sequenced from one sample in a study of pediatric ulcerative colitis. During colonoscopy, one to two rectal pinch biopsies were collected. Some clones are missing from TCRdb's copy, which holds only in-frame ones; the method was immunoSEQ multiplex PCR. The data hold about 40,000 clones, with 75% observed a single time. The sample taken for sequencing was gut tissue. The source of these receptors is a boy between 5 and 17 years old with severe ulcerative colitis.

This clone was found a few times. The V call is TRBV9, the J call TRBJ2-1; D is unclear. CDR3 length: 14 residues. Deletions cut 2 bases from V and 4 bases from J, with 10 bases between. In germline, CDR1 is SGDLS, CDR2 YYNGEE. For the CDR3, the DNA is TGTGCCAGCAGCGTGGGTCAAGATTACAATGAGCAGTTCTTC. Residues: CASSVGQDYNEQFF.

Comment on this clone: As the CDR3 is not closed by the conserved phenylalanine or tryptophan, this likely results from a read error. V and J are TRBV5-3 and TRBJ1-6; TRBD1 matches 10 bases. TRBV5-3 carries the ORF label, with uncertain function. With 0 bases clipped from V and 7 bases from J, the junction kept 1 base outside the gene matches. The CDR3 covers 15 residues. The CDR3 spells CARSLAGQGNSPLHL. The CDR3 bases are TGTGCCAGAAGCTTGGCGGGACAGGGGAATTCACCCCTCCACCTT.

This chain links TRBV6-4 with TRBJ2-6; D unresolved. The CDR3 sequence is 16 residues long. V was cut by 4 bases and J by 0 bases, with 10 bases left in between. CDR1 and CDR2 from the germline V gene are MRHNA and SNTAGT. DNA of the CDR3: TGTGCCAGCAGTGGAATGTCGAACTCTGGGGCCAACGTCCTGACTTTC. It translates to CASSGMSNSGANVLTF.

The chain uses TRBV19 and TRBJ1-6; no clear D. Per germline, CDR1 LNHDA and CDR2 SQIVND (reference sequence). V lost 8 bases, J lost 0 bases, and 11 bases lay in between. The CDR3 totals 15 residues. In nucleotides, the CDR3 is TGTGCCAGTTTGGACGGCAGCTCCTATAATTCACCCCTCCACTTT. As protein: CASLDGSSYNSPLHF.

The rearrangement uses TRBV27 and TRBJ2-5; 8 positions agree with TRBD1. J lost 4 bases, V lost 2 bases, and 12 bases had no gene match. The CDR3 consists of 17 residues. Germline CDR1 reads MNHEY; CDR2 reads SMNVEV (reference sequence). CDR3 bases: TGTGCCAGCAGTTTAAACCTCCCGGACAGGGAGCTAGAGACCCAGTACTTC. The encoded protein is CASSLNLPDRELETQYF.

This clone was seen just once. The rearrangement uses TRBV25-1 and TRBJ1-3; D is unclear. The germline CDR1 and CDR2 sequences are MGHDK and SYGVNS. The length of the CDR3 is 15 residues. The V end was cut by 5 bases, the J end by 0 bases, with 11 bases between. The CDR3 sequence: CASSRTGVSGNTIYF. CDR3 sequence (DNA): TGTGCCAGCAGTAGAACTGGGGTCTCTGGAAACACCATATATTTT.

V usage is TRBV7-8 and J usage is TRBJ2-1; tentative D call: TRBD2 (6 bases). V lost 5 bases, J lost 13 bases, and 18 bases lay in between. Germline values: CDR1 SGHVS, CDR2 FQNEAQ. The CDR3 is 13 residues long. The CDR3 spells CASSRRGGWDQFF. In DNA form, the CDR3 reads TGTGCCAGCAGCCGACGTGGGGGGTGGGACCAGTTCTTC. The whole variable domain, filled in from reference TRBV7-8 and TRBJ2-1, reads GAGVSQSPRYKVAKRGQDVALRCDPISGHVSLFWYQQALGQGPEFLTYFQNEAQLDKSGLPSDRFFAERPEGSVSTLKIQRTQQEDSAVYLCASSRRGGWDQFFGPGTRLTVL.

The chain recombines TRBV19 with TRBJ1-6; TRBD1 aligns across 9 bases. Germline CDR1 is LNHDA and CDR2 is SQIVND (reference sequence). This CDR3 contains 17 residues. V lost 4 bases, J lost 6 bases, and 10 bases stayed unmatched. The DNA of the CDR3 is TGTGCCAGTAGTAAACGAAACCCGGGACAGGGTAATTCACCCCTCCACTTT. It specifies CASSKRNPGQGNSPLHF.

This sequence joins TRBV11-3 and TRBJ2-3, with D perhaps matching TRBD2 (7 bases). CDR3 length equals 14 residues. Per the germline V gene, CDR1 is SGHNT and CDR2 is YENEEA. V lost 1 base to trimming and J lost 4 bases, with 9 bases between them. This CDR3 is CASSLGGGPDTQYF. DNA of the CDR3: TGTGCCAGCAGCTTAGGGGGGGGCCCAGATACGCAGTATTTT.

The CDR3, as DNA: TGTGCCAGCAGTCCTAGGGCCAACACTGAAGCTTTCTTT. Its translation: CASSPRANTEAFF. The chain joins TRBV27 to TRBJ1-1; no definite D call. The CDR3 sequence is 13 residues long. The germline CDR1 and CDR2 sequences are MNHEY and SMNVEV (reference sequence). V shed 5 bases and J shed 2 bases, with 9 bases lying between them.